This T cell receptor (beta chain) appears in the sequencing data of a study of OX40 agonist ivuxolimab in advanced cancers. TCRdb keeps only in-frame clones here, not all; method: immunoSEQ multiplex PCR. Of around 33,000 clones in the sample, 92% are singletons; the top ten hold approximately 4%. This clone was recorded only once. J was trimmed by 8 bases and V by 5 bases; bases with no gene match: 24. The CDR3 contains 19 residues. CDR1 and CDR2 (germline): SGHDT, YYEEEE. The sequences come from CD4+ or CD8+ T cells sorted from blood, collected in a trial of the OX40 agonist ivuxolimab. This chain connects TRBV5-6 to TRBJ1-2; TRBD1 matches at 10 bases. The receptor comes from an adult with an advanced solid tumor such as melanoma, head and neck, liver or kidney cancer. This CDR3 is CASRREVFSWRDRGGGYTF. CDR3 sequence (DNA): TGTGCCAGCAGGCGTGAGGTTTTTTCTTGGCGGGACAGGGGTGGCGGCTACACCTTC. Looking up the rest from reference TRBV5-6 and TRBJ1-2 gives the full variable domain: DAGVTQSPTHLIKTRGQQVTLRCSPKSGHDTVSWYQQALGQGPQFIFQYYEEEERQRGNFPDRFSGHQFPNYSSELNVNALLLGDSALYLCASRREVFSWRDRGGGYTFGSGTRLTVV.